This T cell receptor (beta chain) appears in the sequencing data of a study of blood T cells in healthy people across ages (dated by TCRdb to the mid-2010s). Background for the entire study: In model experiments, roughly one uniquely barcoded TCR beta cDNA molecule per two T cells was captured by template switching. To avoid experimental bias, donors of different ages were randomly spread across the sequencing lanes. The donors were split into four age groups: young (average 16 years), middle-aged (over 35), aged (62) and long-lived (roughly 77). The study measured age-related changes in TCR beta repertoire diversity using deep sequencing normalized with unique cDNA molecular identifiers. Two additional independent replicas of 1 million unique cDNA reads from the same blood draw were analyzed for two donors (one aged 18 to 30 and one aged 80 or older). Broader findings and caveats from the paper: Because donor CMV infection status was unknown, age-related changes in expanded clonotypes were potentially confounded. There was a strong correlation between observed TCR beta diversity and the percentage of naive T cells measured by flow cytometry. Compared with the aged group, the long-lived group had more naive CD4+ T cells, fewer expanded clones and increased TCR diversity, a pattern suggesting age selection. Total diversity estimates from one million sequenced T cells were considered lower bounds and underestimates. As age increased, observed TCR beta diversity per million T cells dropped in a roughly linear way, and a significant reduction was already evident by age about 40. Bulk unsorted PBMC profiling prevented conclusive comparison of naive and antigen-experienced compartments.

There are 12 amino acids in the CDR3, from cysteine to phenylalanine inclusive. Only the CDR3 portion is preserved as DNA: 36 bases, with reading frame beginning at the first base. The germline V gene (reference sequence) specifies DFQATT as CDR1 and SNEGSKA as CDR2. A distance of 10 bases separates the germline ends of V and J, which lose 6 bases and 2 bases respectively. The protocol used for the library was 5' RACE. TCRdb names Illumina HiSeq 2500 as the instrument used. The second PCR ran for about 7 to 11 cycles and used a J-beta primer mix along with a sample-barcoded 5' primer. Each TCR beta cDNA molecule received a unique molecular identifier from a template-switch 5' adaptor carrying 12 random nucleotides. At least 3 million CDR3-containing paired-end reads were obtained from each sample. All of the RNA was converted into first-strand cDNA using the Mint cDNA synthesis kit, with a TRBC-specific oligonucleotide serving as the primer. After uracil-DNA glycosylase treatment, a first 18-cycle PCR used universal primers M1SS and BC2_uni_R on all cDNA. Turning to the authors' computational methods: Normalization of each sample was performed by random selection of 1 million high-quality reads, each carrying a distinct molecular identifier. Instead of being binned into consensus sequences, reads that shared molecular identifiers were thrown out. MiTCR, run with a Q25 quality threshold and the strictest error-elimination algorithm, handled CDR3 identification, clonotype clustering and error correction. Lower-bound total TCR beta diversity was estimated with a nonparametric unseen species model using Euler transformation. TCRdb passed the public sequencing reads through fastp at Q25 and MiXCR, retaining productive beta sequences. Every entry covers one CDR3 protein and lists the most common genes and DNA from its rows. V and J calls and clone size were set by TCRdb, not the authors. The sample data list roughly 900,000 distinct CDR3 sequences, and around 49% of these were observed just once. The ten biggest clones cover around 15% of the sample.

The donors were under 40 Caucasian individuals from Russia, aged 6 to 90 years, who were systemically healthy. Ten milliliters of peripheral blood were drawn from each donor into EDTA-treated Vacutainer tubes. Ficoll-Paque density-gradient centrifugation was used to isolate PBMCs, with at least 6.5 million obtained per sample. Trizol reagent was used to extract total RNA from PBMCs, with at least 6 micrograms per sample. For every donor, an aliquot of PBMCs went through flow cytometry to measure the percentages of naive CD45RAhigh/CD27high T cells. The sample holds a few counts of this clonotype. The antigen it recognizes is unknown. The record has no base qualities; no much larger clone is one base away.

The receptor comes from a man aged 30 to 45 in good health. Recombination joined TRBV20-1 with TRBJ1-2; TRBD1 is possibly the D segment (6 matching bases). The sequencing input was blood. CDR3 sequence: CSAAGTNYGYTF. The nucleotides are TGCAGTGCAGCCGGGACAAACTATGGCTACACCTTC.